There are a few counts of the clone carrying this T cell receptor beta chain. Its cognate antigen is unknown. These data originate in a study of CD8 T cells in ankylosing spondylitis. Overall study results and limits: Disease-associated clonotypes exhibited CD8+ identity and were relatively infrequent in peripheral blood. A motif of eight highly homologous TCR beta variants was seen as apparently characteristic of ankylosing spondylitis blood. In reactive arthritis synovial fluid and blood, some motif variants had been reported before. Disease-linked clones reportedly showed significant enrichment in matched ankylosing spondylitis synovial fluid.

Preparation of TCR beta libraries was done by quantitative 5'-RACE with molecular barcodes. MiXCR was run by TCRdb on the 5' RACE reads, yielding one entry per CDR3 protein. The table includes a few hundred thousand distinct CDR3 sequences, about 22% detected once. The germline gives CDR1 SGHRS, CDR2 YFSETQ. The CDR3 runs to 15 residues. Trimming took off 0 bases at V and 5 bases at J, with 12 bases between the two ends. V is TRBV5-1 and J is TRBJ2-4; possible D gene TRBD1, 5 bases. The sample comprised blood, either unsorted or a sorted T cell fraction (not recorded which). The receptor's source is a male donor with ankylosing spondylitis. Here the CDR3 DNA reads TGCGCCAGCAGCTTGGCTACAGGTCAGGAAAACATTCAGTACTTC. This encodes CASSLATGQENIQYF. The variable domain in full, completed from reference TRBV5-1 and TRBJ2-4, reads KAGVTQTPRYLIKTRGQQVTLSCSPISGHRSVSWYQQTPGQGLQFLFEYFSETQRNKGNFPGRFSGRQFSNSRSEMNVSTLELGDSALYLCASSLATGQENIQYFGAGTRLSVL.